Following are 5 T cell receptor beta chains from one sample sequenced in a study of shared clonotypes between healthy human individuals. Repertoires were generated with immunoSEQ multiplex PCR, while TCRdb's copy carries only in-frame clones and drops some. The table lists about 1,800,000 clones, roughly 95% of them singletons, with more than 0.9% in the top ten. As defined, naive CD8 cells were CD45RO-negative and positively selected for CCR7, with terminally differentiated effector memory CD45RA+ cells excluded. Sequencing used naive CD8+ T cells sorted from blood. The receptors come from a young man in good health.

The chain is built from TRBV28 and TRBJ2-2, with 9 bases matching TRBD2. V shed 4 bases and J 8 bases; nucleotides not matched to a gene: 11. This CDR3 region has 16 residues. CDR1 is MDHEN and CDR2 is SYDVKM in the germline V gene. The CDR3 bases are TGTGCCAGCAGTTCGCCGGGACTAGCTACCAGTGGGGAGCTGTTTTTT. Its translation: CASSSPGLATSGELFF.

V and J are TRBV9 and TRBJ1-6; a possible D gene is TRBD1 (6 bases). CDR1 is SGDLS and CDR2 is YYNGEE in the germline V gene. CDR3 size: 14 residues. V was clipped by 4 bases and J by 11 bases, with 16 bases between them. For the CDR3, the DNA is TGTGCCAGCAGCTTAGAGGGGGGGAATCCACCCCTCCACTTT. It codes for CASSLEGGNPPLHF.

This clone was counted once. The V and J genes are TRBV9 and TRBJ2-7; either TRBD1 or TRBD2 may supply D (5 bases each). The CDR3 has 15 residues. Per the germline V gene, CDR1 is SGDLS and CDR2 is YYNGEE. V dropped 4 bases and J dropped 1 base, with 15 bases sitting between them. CDR3 nucleotides: TGTGCCAGCAGCCCCATGGGGGAGATATCCTACGAGCAGTACTTC. Residues: CASSPMGEISYEQYF.

The V and J genes are TRBV19 and TRBJ1-5; D is unresolved. Germline CDR1 is LNHDA and CDR2 is SQIVND (reference sequence). Trimming cost V 3 bases and J 5 bases, with 8 bases left between them. The length of the CDR3 is 13 residues. The CDR3 loop reads CASSINVDQPQHF. CDR3 coding DNA: TGTGCCAGTAGTATCAACGTCGATCAGCCCCAGCATTTT.

The gene calls are TRBV5-8 and TRBJ2-7; perhaps TRBD2 as D (5 bases). The CDR3 has 14 amino acids. Germline V gene lookup returns CDR1 SGHTS and CDR2 YDEGEE. The V end was cut by 6 bases, the J end by 5 bases, with 18 bases between. CDR3 sequence (DNA): TGTGCCAGCATCACCGGGTGGGGAGAGCACGAGCAGTACTTC. It yields the protein CASITGWGEHEQYF.